Listed below are T cell receptor beta chains from one sample, sequenced in a study of blood T cell repertoires in COVID-19. TCRdb's table, derived via immunoSEQ multiplex PCR, lists solely in-frame clones and lacks some. The repertoire holds 150,000 or so clones, with more than 80% as singletons. Sequenced material: PBMCs or T cells enriched from blood (not recorded which). These receptors came from a man aged 50 to 59 who had recovered from COVID-19. Each CDR3 is given with its conserved first and last residue. D genes are given only for firm matches. The size field is filled for only some rows; it gives once, few, many or a size class.

d_gene	abundance	v_gene	j_gene	CDR3nt	CDR3aa
TRBD1	-	TRBV6-2/TRBV6-3	TRBJ1-5	TGTGCCAGCAGTCGCCGACAGGGAGGCAATCAGCCCCAGCATTTT	CASSRRQGGNQPQHF
-	-	TRBV27	TRBJ1-5	TGTGCCAGCAGTCGATACCGGAATCAGCCCCAGCATTTT	CASSRYRNQPQHF
TRBD1	once	TRBV5-1	TRBJ2-7	TGCGCCAGCAGCCGAGGGACAGGGGAGTCTTACGAGCAGTACTTC	CASSRGTGESYEQYF
TRBD1	-	TRBV5-5	TRBJ1-5	TGTGCCAGCAGCGTGGGACAGGGGAGGGATCAGCCCCAGCATTTT	CASSVGQGRDQPQHF
TRBD2	-	TRBV5-8	TRBJ2-3	TGTGCCAGAAATAGCGGGAGAAGCACAGATACGCAGTATTTT	CARNSGRSTDTQYF
-	-	TRBV5-5	TRBJ1-3	TGTGCCAGCAGCCTTGGGGGGAACGGAAACACCATATATTTT	CASSLGGNGNTIYF
-	-	TRBV18	TRBJ1-1	TGTGCCAGCTCACCGTTGGGCCTCGCGGGACTGGGAATACGGACTGAAGCTTTCTTT	CASSPLGLAGLGIRTEAFF
-	-	TRBV3-1/TRBV3-2	TRBJ2-5	TGTGCCAGCAGCCAAGTATATGGCGGGACTCAAGAGACCCAGTACTTC	CASSQVYGGTQETQYF
TRBD1	-	TRBV9	TRBJ1-2	TGTGCCAGCAGCGACGCCGGGACAGTCTATGGCTACACCTTC	CASSDAGTVYGYTF
-	-	TRBV2	TRBJ1-1	TGTGCCAGCAGCCCCGAGCGGATGAACACTGAAGCTTTCTTT	CASSPERMNTEAFF
TRBD1	-	TRBV7-3	TRBJ1-3	TGTGCCGTCTTTTCGGACAGGGCTGTCTCTGGAAACACCATATATTTT	CAVFSDRAVSGNTIYF